The present T cell receptor beta chain was sequenced within a study of blood T cell repertoires in COVID-19. Original processing methods: Amplification of reference gene primers was used by the study to estimate nucleated cell counts. TCRdb's copy holds only in-frame clones and misses some; the assay was immunoSEQ multiplex PCR. V, J and clone size were drawn from that table, and D and trimming were deduced from the DNA. In the table there are some 140,000 clones, roughly 76% of which are singletons. The CDR3 extends over 15 amino acids. Germline CDR1 reads MRHNA; CDR2 reads SNTAGT. Losses at the gene ends were 3 bases for V and 1 base for J; bases not matched to a gene: 5.

The source material was peripheral blood. The chain uses TRBV6-4 and TRBJ1-2; 7 bases align to TRBD1. This clonotype was sampled from a man aged 80 or over with acute or convalescent COVID-19. The CDR3 sequence: CASSEYRGSNYGYTF. In DNA form, the CDR3 reads TGTGCCAGCAGTGAATACAGGGGTAGTAACTATGGCTACACCTTC.